This T cell receptor beta chain was sequenced during a study of blood T cell repertoires in COVID-19. Study as a whole: There were acute and convalescent COVID-19 samples, and they came from the United States, Italy and Spain. T cells, B-cell-depleted T cells, or PBMCs supplied cDNA or gDNA.

Per the authors' pipeline: The assay estimated nucleated cells by amplifying reference gene primers. Profiling relied on immunoSEQ multiplex PCR, and the TCRdb table lists in-frame clones only, not all of them. V and J calls plus clone size are reproduced from that table; the DNA served to infer D and trimming. The data contain 200,000 to 300,000 clones, approximately 86% of them singletons. The CDR3 length is 17 residues. The ends were cut back, 0 bases at V and 10 bases at J, with 21 bases in the middle. Germline values: CDR1 LNHNV, CDR2 YYDKDF (reference sequence). This clonotype was obtained from a human donor in a cohort sampled during active COVID-19. Sequenced material: peripheral blood. This chain connects TRBV15 to TRBJ1-4, with a possible D match to TRBD1 (6 bases). For the CDR3, the DNA is TGTGCCACCAGCAGAGATGGGGTACAGGGCCTCCAGGCAAAACTGTTTTTT. Translation gives CATSRDGVQGLQAKLFF.